This TCR beta chain was identified during a study of T cell responses to AZD1222 COVID-19 vaccine. Study-level results: Regions left unmutated in variants are reportedly the target of nearly half of spike-specific TCRs. The sample set comprised mostly white British donors with more females, and clonal diversity was possibly underestimated. Spike-specific TCR repertoires showed rising breadth and depth after two AZD1222 doses.

Sequencing was performed with immunoSEQ multiplex PCR; in TCRdb, only in-frame clones are kept and a portion is missing. The sample includes over 150,000 clones, around 88% seen only once; the top ten take 1.1%. The study pooled second doses at about 4 or about 12 weeks. The CDR3 has 14 amino acids. Looked up from germline, CDR1 is MNHEY and CDR2 is SMNVEV (reference sequence). The V and J ends lost 5 bases and 2 bases respectively, with 12 bases between them. This clone showed up just once. Its antigen is currently unknown. The rearrangement uses TRBV27 and TRBJ1-1; D might be TRBD1 (6 bases). The starting material was peripheral blood, obtained 28 days after the second AZD1222 dose. This receptor was obtained from an adult who received the AZD1222 COVID-19 vaccine. CDR3 bases: TGTGCCAGCAGTCCCTGGACAGATAACACTGAAGCTTTCTTT. Protein: CASSPWTDNTEAFF.